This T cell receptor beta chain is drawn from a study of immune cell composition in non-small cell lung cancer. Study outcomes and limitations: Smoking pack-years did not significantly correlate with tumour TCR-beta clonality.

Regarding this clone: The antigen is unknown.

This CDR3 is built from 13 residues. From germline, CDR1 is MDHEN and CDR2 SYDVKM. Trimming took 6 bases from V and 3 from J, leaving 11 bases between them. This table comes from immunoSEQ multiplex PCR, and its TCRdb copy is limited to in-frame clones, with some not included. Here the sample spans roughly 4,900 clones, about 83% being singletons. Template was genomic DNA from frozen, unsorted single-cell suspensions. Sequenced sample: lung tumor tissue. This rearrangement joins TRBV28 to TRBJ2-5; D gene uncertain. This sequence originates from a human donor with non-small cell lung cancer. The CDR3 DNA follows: TGTGCCAGCAGCGGGTGGAGAGAAGAGACCCAGTACTTC. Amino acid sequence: CASSGWREETQYF.